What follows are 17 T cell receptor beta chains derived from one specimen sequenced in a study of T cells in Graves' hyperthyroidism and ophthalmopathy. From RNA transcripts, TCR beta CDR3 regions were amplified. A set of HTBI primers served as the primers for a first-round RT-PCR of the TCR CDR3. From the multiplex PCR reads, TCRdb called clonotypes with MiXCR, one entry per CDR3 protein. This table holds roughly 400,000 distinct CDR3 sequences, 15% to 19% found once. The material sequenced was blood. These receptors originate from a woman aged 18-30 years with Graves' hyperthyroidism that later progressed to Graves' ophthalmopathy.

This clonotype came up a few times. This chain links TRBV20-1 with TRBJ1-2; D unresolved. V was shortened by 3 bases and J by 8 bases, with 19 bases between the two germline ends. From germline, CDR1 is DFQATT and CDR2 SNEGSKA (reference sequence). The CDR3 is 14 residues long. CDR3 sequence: CSASQPGAPKGYTF. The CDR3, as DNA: TGCAGTGCTAGTCAGCCAGGAGCCCCCAAGGGCTACACCTTC.

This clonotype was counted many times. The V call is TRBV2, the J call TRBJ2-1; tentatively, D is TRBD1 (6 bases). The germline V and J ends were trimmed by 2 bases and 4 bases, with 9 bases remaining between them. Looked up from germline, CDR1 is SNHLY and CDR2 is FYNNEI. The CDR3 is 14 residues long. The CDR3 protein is CASSEWTAYNEQFF. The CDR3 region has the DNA TGTGCCAGCAGTGAATGGACAGCTTACAATGAGCAGTTCTTC.

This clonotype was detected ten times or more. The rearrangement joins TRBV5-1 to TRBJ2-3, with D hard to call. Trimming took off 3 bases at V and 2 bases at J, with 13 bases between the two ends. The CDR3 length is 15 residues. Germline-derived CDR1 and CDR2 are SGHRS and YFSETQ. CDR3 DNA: TGCGCCAGCAGCTACCGACAACCATACACAGATACGCAGTATTTT. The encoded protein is CASSYRQPYTDTQYF.

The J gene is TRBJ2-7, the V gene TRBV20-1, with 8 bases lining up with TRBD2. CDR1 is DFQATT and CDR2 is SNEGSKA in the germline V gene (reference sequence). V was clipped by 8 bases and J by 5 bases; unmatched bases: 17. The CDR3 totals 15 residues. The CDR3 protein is CSNLQRGLKSDEQYF. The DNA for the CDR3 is TGCAGTAACCTCCAGCGGGGGTTAAAGTCGGACGAGCAGTACTTC.

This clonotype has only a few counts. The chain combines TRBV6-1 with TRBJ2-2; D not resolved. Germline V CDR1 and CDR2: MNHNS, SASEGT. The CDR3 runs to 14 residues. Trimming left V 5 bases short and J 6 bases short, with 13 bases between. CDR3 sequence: CASSSYPEAGELFF. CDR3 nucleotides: TGTGCCAGCAGTTCCTACCCTGAGGCCGGGGAGCTGTTTTTT.

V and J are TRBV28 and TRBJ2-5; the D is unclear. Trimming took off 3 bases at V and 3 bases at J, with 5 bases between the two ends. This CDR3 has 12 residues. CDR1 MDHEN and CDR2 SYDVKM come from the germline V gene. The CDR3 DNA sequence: TGTGCCAGCAGTTTGGAAAAAGAGACCCAGTACTTC. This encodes CASSLEKETQYF.

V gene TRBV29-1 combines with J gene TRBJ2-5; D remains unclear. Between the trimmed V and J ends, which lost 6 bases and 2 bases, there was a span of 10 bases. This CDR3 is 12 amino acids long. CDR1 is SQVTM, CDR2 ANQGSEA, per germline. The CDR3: CSVGMGQETQYF. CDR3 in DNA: TGCAGCGTGGGGATGGGGCAAGAGACCCAGTACTTC. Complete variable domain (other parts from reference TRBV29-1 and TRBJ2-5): SAVISQKPSRDICQRGTSLTIQCQVDSQVTMMFWYRQQPGQSLTLIATANQGSEATYESGFVIDKFPISRPNLTFSTLTVSNMSPEDSSIYLCSVGMGQETQYFGPGTRLLVL.

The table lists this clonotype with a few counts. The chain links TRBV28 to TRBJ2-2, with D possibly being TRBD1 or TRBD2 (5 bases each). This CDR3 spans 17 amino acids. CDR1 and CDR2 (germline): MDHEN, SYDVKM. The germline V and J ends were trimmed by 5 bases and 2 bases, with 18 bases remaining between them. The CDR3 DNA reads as TGTGCCAGCAGTGGCCGAGGGGTTTTGGGAAACACCGGGGAGCTGTTTTTT. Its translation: CASSGRGVLGNTGELFF.

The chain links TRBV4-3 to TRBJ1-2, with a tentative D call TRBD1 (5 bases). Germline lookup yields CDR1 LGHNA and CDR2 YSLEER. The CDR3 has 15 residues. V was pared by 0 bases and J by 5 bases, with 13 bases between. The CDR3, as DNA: TGCGCCAGCAGCCAAGAAGGGACGGCCGAATATGGCTACACCTTC. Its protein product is CASSQEGTAEYGYTF.

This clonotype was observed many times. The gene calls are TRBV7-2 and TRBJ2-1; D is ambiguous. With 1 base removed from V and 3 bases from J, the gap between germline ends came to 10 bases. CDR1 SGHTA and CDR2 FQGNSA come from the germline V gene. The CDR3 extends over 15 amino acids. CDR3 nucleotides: TGTGCCAGCAGCTTAGGGGGTAGCCACTACAATGAGCAGTTCTTC. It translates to CASSLGGSHYNEQFF. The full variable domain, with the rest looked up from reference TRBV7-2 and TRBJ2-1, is GAGVSQSPSNKVTEKGKDVELRCDPISGHTALYWYRQSLGQGLEFLIYFQGNSAPDKSGLPSDRFSAERTGGSVSTLTIQRTQQEDSAVYLCASSLGGSHYNEQFFGPGTRLTVL.

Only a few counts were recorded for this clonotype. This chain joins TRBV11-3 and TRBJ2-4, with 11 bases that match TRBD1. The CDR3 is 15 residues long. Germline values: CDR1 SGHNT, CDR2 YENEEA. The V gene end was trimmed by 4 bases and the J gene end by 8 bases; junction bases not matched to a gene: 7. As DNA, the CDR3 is TGTGCCAGCAGCTCGGGACAGGGGGACGGGGACATTCAGTACTTC. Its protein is CASSSGQGDGDIQYF.

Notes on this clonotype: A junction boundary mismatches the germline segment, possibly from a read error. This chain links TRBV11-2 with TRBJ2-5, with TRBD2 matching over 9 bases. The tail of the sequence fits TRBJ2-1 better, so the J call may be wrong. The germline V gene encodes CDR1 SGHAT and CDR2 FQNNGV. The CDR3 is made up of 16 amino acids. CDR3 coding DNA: TGTGCCACCTATTCCCAAGGTAGCGGGAGAATCAATGACCAGTTCTTC. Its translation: CATYSQGSGRINDQFF.

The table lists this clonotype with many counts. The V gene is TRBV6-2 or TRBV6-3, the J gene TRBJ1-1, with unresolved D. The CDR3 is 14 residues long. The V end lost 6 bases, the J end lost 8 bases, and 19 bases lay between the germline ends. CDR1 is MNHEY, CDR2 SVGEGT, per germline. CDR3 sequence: CASRPRLLPLEAFF. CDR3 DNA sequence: TGTGCCAGCAGGCCTAGACTACTCCCCCTAGAAGCTTTCTTT.

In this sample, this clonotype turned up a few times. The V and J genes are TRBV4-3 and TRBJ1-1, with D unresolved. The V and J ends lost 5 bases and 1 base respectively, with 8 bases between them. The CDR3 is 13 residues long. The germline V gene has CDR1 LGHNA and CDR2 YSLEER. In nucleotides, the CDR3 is TGCGCCAGCAGCAGGGTGACGAACACTGAAGCTTTCTTT. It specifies CASSRVTNTEAFF.

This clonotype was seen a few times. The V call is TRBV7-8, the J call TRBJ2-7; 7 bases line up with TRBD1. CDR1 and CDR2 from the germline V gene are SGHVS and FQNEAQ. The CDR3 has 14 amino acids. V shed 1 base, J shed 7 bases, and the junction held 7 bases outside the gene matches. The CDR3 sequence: CASSLVDRVWEQYF. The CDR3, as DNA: TGTGCCAGCAGCTTAGTCGACAGGGTGTGGGAGCAGTACTTC.

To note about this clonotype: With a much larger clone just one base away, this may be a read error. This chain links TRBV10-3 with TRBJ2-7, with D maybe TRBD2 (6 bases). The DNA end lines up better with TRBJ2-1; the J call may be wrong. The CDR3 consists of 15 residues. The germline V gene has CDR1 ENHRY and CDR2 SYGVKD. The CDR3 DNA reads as TGTGCCATCAGTGAGTCTGGTAGCGGCCCCTACGAGCAGTTCTTC. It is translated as CAISESGSGPYEQFF.

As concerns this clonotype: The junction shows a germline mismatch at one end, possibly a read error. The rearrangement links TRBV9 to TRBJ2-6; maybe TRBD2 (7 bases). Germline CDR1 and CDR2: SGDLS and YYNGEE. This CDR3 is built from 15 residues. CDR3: CASSPREGGANALTF. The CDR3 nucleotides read TGTGCCAGCAGCCCCAGGGAGGGGGGGGCCAACGCCCTGACTTTC.